The 20 T cell receptor beta chains given below trace back to one sample, sequenced in a study of CD8 T cells in ankylosing spondylitis. Study-level points and caveats: Fewer than ten highly homologous variants made up a TCR beta motif that seemed to typify ankylosing spondylitis blood.

These receptors' targets are unknown. TCRdb re-analysed the 5' RACE reads in MiXCR, keeping a single row per CDR3 protein. Among over 400,000 distinct CDR3 sequences listed, roughly 27% were seen once. The material sequenced was blood, either unsorted or a sorted T cell fraction (not recorded which). The source of these receptors is a male donor with ankylosing spondylitis.

This clonotype came up a few times. The DNA for the CDR3 is TGCGCCAGCAGCTTGAGAGTGAACGGACAGGGGGTTTCTGGCTACACCTTC. Translating it yields CASSLRVNGQGVSGYTF. The rearrangement uses TRBV5-1 and TRBJ1-2; 10 bases align to TRBD1. Germline-derived CDR1 and CDR2 are SGHRS and YFSETQ. The V and J ends lost 1 base and 7 bases, in that order; junction bases with no gene match: 13. This CDR3 contains 17 residues.

This clonotype was counted only a few times. The V gene is TRBV11-3, the J gene TRBJ2-4; weak D call: TRBD1 (6 bases). There are 15 residues in the CDR3. V dropped 7 bases and J dropped 0 bases, with 13 bases sitting between them. Germline CDR1 reads SGHNT; CDR2 reads YENEEA. The CDR3 sequence is CASTGQRVAKNIQYF. Here the CDR3 DNA reads TGTGCCAGCACCGGACAGAGAGTAGCCAAAAACATTCAGTACTTC.

V is TRBV11-3 and J is TRBJ2-1, with a possible D match to TRBD2 (6 bases). The CDR3 sequence is 14 residues long. V lost 8 bases and J lost 3, with 14 bases in between. Germline CDR1 is SGHNT and CDR2 is YENEEA. CDR3 amino acids: CASSGGSLYNEQFF. For the CDR3, the DNA is TGTGCCAGCTCTGGAGGGAGCCTCTACAATGAGCAGTTCTTC.

This chain joins TRBV7-9 and TRBJ1-2, with a tentative D call TRBD1 (5 bases). Germline-derived CDR1 and CDR2 are SEHNR and FQNEAQ (reference sequence). V dropped 7 bases and J dropped 3 bases, with 12 bases sitting between them. The CDR3 contains 13 residues. DNA of the CDR3: TGTGCCAGCACCGCCCTGGGGGACTATGGCTACACCTTC. Amino acids: CASTALGDYGYTF.

This rearrangement joins TRBV7-2 to TRBJ1-6; a possible D gene is TRBD1 (5 bases). This CDR3 has 14 amino acids. Between the trimmed V and J ends, which lost 4 bases and 8 bases, there was a span of 12 bases. CDR1 is SGHTA, CDR2 FQGNSA, per germline. This CDR3 reads CASSSAGKDSPLHF. The CDR3 DNA reads TGTGCCAGCAGCTCCGCAGGGAAGGATTCACCCCTCCACTTT.

V and J are TRBV19 and TRBJ2-2, with TRBD1 identical over 8 bases. With V trimmed by 1 base and J by 1 base, 8 bases remained unmatched. This CDR3 comprises 18 residues. The germline CDR1 and CDR2 sequences are LNHDA and SQIVND (reference sequence). The CDR3 spells CASSIGDRFQRNTGELFF. The CDR3, as DNA: TGTGCCAGTAGTATAGGGGACAGGTTCCAACGGAACACCGGGGAGCTGTTTTTT.

The sample holds a few counts of this clonotype. The chain combines TRBV9 with TRBJ2-4; 7 bases fit TRBD2. The V segment lost 4 bases and the J segment 11 bases; nucleotides outside the gene matches: 12. CDR1 and CDR2 from the germline V gene are SGDLS and YYNGEE. The CDR3 extends over 14 amino acids. The CDR3 coding sequence is TGTGCCAGCAGCCCCAGCGGACTAGGAATCGTTCAGTACTTC. This sequence encodes CASSPSGLGIVQYF.

This clonotype was counted many times. This sequence joins TRBV12-3 or TRBV12-4 and TRBJ1-5, with D uncertain. This CDR3 spans 13 amino acids. The V end lost 4 bases, the J end lost 0 bases, and 4 bases lay between the germline ends. CDR3 residues: CASSWDSNQPQHF. The CDR3 bases are TGTGCCAGCAGTTGGGATAGCAATCAGCCCCAGCATTTT.

This chain connects TRBV10-3 to TRBJ1-1; D unclear. Per germline, CDR1 ENHRY and CDR2 SYGVKD. The CDR3 contains 13 residues. V lost 8 bases, J lost 4 bases, and 14 bases lay in between. The CDR3 nucleotides are TGTGCCATCTCCGGACGGGGATCCACTGAAGCTTTCTTT. Translating gives CAISGRGSTEAFF.

Many counts were recorded for this clonotype. The rearrangement joins TRBV5-6 to TRBJ1-1; D is uncertain. CDR1 SGHDT and CDR2 YYEEEE come from the germline V gene. This CDR3 has 16 amino acids. V gave up 0 bases and J gave up 0 bases, with 12 bases separating them. The CDR3 DNA reads as TGTGCCAGCAGCTTGGACAGCCAAATAATGAACACTGAAGCTTTCTTT. It specifies CASSLDSQIMNTEAFF.

The V and J genes are TRBV2 and TRBJ2-7; no reliable D call. Germline values: CDR1 SNHLY, CDR2 FYNNEI. V lost 3 bases, J lost 6 bases, and 12 bases lay in between. The CDR3 spans 13 residues. The CDR3 region is CASSDSYLGEQYV. The DNA for the CDR3 is TGTGCCAGCAGTGACAGTTATTTGGGCGAGCAGTACGTC.

A single count supports this clonotype. The rearrangement joins TRBV12-3 or TRBV12-4 to TRBJ2-4, with 7 bases identical to TRBD1. The CDR3 length is 15 residues. V lost 3 bases, J lost 2 bases, and 4 bases stayed unmatched. CDR3 region: CASSLTGKTKNIQYF. The CDR3 DNA sequence: TGTGCCAGCAGTTTGACAGGGAAGACCAAAAACATTCAGTACTTC.

The chain is built from TRBV3-1 and TRBJ1-3; D unclear. With 5 bases removed from V and 4 bases from J, the gap between germline ends came to 3 bases. This CDR3 contains 11 residues. Germline V gives CDR1 LGHDT, CDR2 YNNKEL (reference sequence). The CDR3 region is CASSVGNTIYF. CDR3 bases: TGTGCCAGCAGCGTCGGAAACACCATATATTTT.

The J gene is TRBJ2-1, the V gene TRBV20-1, with 10 bases aligning to TRBD1. V shed 5 bases and J 10 bases; nucleotides not matched to a gene: 11. There are 14 residues in the CDR3. Germline V gives CDR1 DFQATT, CDR2 SNEGSKA (reference sequence). CDR3 DNA: TGCAGTGCTCCGGACAGGGGGGTACATTACGAGCAGTTCTTC. This codes for CSAPDRGVHYEQFF.

This chain uses TRBV10-1 with TRBJ1-1; maybe TRBD1 (5 bases). Germline-derived CDR1 and CDR2 are WNHNN and SYGVQD (reference sequence). This CDR3 has 13 amino acids. Trimming left V 6 bases short and J 5 bases short, with 13 bases between. The CDR3 protein is CASRGREGTEAFF. The CDR3, as DNA: TGCGCCAGCAGAGGCAGGGAAGGAACTGAAGCTTTCTTT.

This clonotype was found many times. The chain is built from TRBV12-3 or TRBV12-4 and TRBJ2-1; 7 bases match TRBD1. The CDR3 length is 15 residues. J lost 6 bases, V lost 6 bases, and 11 bases had no gene match. CDR3: CASSTRQGLLNEQFF. Here the CDR3 DNA reads TGTGCCAGCAGCACAAGACAGGGCTTGCTCAATGAGCAGTTCTTC.

V usage is TRBV29-1 and J usage is TRBJ2-5; D call uncertain. This CDR3 comprises 12 residues. The V gene lost 4 bases and the J gene lost 0 bases, with 6 bases spanning the gap. Germline CDR1 SQVTM, CDR2 ANQGSEA. DNA for the CDR3: TGCAGCGTTGGGAATTACCAAGAGACCCAGTACTTC. This codes for CSVGNYQETQYF.

In its sample, this clonotype was seen a few times. This rearrangement joins TRBV20-1 to TRBJ1-3; D might be TRBD1 (6 bases). There are 16 residues in the CDR3. V shed 2 bases and J shed 4 bases, with 18 bases lying between them. The V gene's germline CDR1 is DFQATT and CDR2 SNEGSKA (reference sequence). The chain's CDR3 is CSARSLIRGGGNTIYF. The CDR3 bases are TGCAGTGCTAGATCCCTGATCAGGGGTGGGGGAAACACCATATATTTT.

V usage is TRBV3-1 and J usage is TRBJ1-3; 8 positions agree with TRBD1. Germline CDR1 LGHDT, CDR2 YNNKEL (reference sequence). Trimming took 3 bases from V and 0 from J; bases not matched to a gene: 7. The CDR3 spans 17 residues. In DNA, the CDR3 is TGTGCCAGCAGCCATCTCGGGACAGGCGGCTCTGGAAACACCATATATTTT. Translating gives CASSHLGTGGSGNTIYF.

The sample holds a few counts of this clonotype. The chain has TRBV20-1 and TRBJ2-3, with 9 bases lining up with TRBD2. V shed 1 base and J 3 bases; nucleotides not matched to a gene: 5. CDR1 and CDR2 from the germline V gene are DFQATT and SNEGSKA (reference sequence). This CDR3 has 15 amino acids. CDR3 sequence: CSARGSSGMTDTQYF. For the CDR3, the DNA is TGCAGTGCTAGAGGGTCTAGCGGGATGACAGATACGCAGTATTTT.